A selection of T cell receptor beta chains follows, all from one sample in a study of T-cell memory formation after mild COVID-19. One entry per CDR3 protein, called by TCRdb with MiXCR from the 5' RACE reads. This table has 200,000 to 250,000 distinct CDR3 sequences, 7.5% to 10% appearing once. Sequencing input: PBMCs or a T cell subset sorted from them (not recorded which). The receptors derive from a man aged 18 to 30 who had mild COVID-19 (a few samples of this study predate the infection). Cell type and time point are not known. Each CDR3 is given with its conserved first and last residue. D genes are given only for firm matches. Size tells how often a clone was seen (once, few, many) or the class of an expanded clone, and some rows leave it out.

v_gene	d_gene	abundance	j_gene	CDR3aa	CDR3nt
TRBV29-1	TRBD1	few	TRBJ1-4	CSVEAPPGQGGGKLFF	TGCAGCGTTGAAGCGCCTCCGGGACAGGGGGGCGGAAAACTGTTTTTT
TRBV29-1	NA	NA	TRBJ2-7	CSVDSGYPTYEQYF	TGCAGCGTTGATTCGGGGTATCCCACCTACGAGCAGTACTTC
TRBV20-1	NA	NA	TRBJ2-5	CSARQRETQYF	TGCAGTGCTCGGCAGAGAGAGACCCAGTACTTC
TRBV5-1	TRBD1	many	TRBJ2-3	CASSLEGGSTDTQYF	TGCGCCAGCAGCTTGGAAGGGGGCAGCACAGATACGCAGTATTTT
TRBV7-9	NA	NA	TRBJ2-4	CASSSVRAKNIQYF	TGTGCCAGCAGCTCCGTCCGGGCCAAAAACATTCAGTACTTC
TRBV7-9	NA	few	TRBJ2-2	CASSLGGSGELFF	TGTGCCAGCAGCTTAGGAGGGTCCGGGGAGCTGTTTTTT
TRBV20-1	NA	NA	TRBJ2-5	CSASQGYQETQYF	TGCAGTGCTAGTCAGGGATACCAAGAGACCCAGTACTTC
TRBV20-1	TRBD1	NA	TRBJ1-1	CSARRDSLGDSAFF	TGCAGTGCTAGGAGGGACAGCTTAGGGGATTCAGCTTTCTTT
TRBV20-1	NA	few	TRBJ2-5	CSARDAQGIGETQYF	TGCAGTGCTAGAGATGCGCAGGGGATCGGGGAGACCCAGTACTTC
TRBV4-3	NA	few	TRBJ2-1	CASSQAPGATYNEQFF	TGCGCCAGCAGCCAAGCCCCGGGGGCTACATACAATGAGCAGTTCTTC
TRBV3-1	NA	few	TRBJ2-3	CASSQSRTANQYF	TGTGCCAGCAGCCAAAGTCGAACGGCCAACCAGTATTTT
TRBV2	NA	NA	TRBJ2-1	CASSEGLGGSYNEQFF	TGTGCCAGCAGTGAAGGACTTGGGGGCTCGTACAATGAGCAGTTCTTC
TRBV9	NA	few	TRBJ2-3	CASGVADTQYF	TGTGCCAGCGGGGTAGCAGATACGCAGTATTTT
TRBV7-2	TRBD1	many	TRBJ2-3	CASSQQQGATDTQYF	TGTGCCAGCAGCCAGCAACAGGGGGCCACAGATACGCAGTATTTT
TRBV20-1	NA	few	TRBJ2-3	CSARRGNGADTQYF	TGCAGTGCTAGAAGGGGGAATGGCGCAGATACGCAGTATTTT
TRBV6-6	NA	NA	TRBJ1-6	CASSYSGSSYNSPLHF	TGTGCCAGCAGTTACTCGGGGAGCTCCTATAATTCACCCCTCCACTTT
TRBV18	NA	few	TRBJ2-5	CASSPYGGAQSEETQYF	TGTGCCAGCTCACCATACGGAGGGGCGCAATCGGAGGAGACCCAGTACTTC
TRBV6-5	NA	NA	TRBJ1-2	CATIGGAPGYTF	TGTGCCACTATCGGGGGGGCGCCGGGCTACACCTTC
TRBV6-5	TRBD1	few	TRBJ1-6	CASSGGQPNSPLHF	TGTGCCAGCAGTGGGGGACAGCCGAATTCACCCCTCCACTTT
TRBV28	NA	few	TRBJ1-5	CASSLPIPVGNQPQHF	TGTGCCAGCAGTTTGCCCATCCCTGTGGGCAATCAGCCCCAGCATTTT
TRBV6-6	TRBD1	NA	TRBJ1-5	CASTKGTANQPQHF	TGTGCCAGCACCAAGGGGACAGCCAATCAGCCCCAGCATTTT
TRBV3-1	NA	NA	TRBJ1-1	CASSPWGNTEAFF	TGTGCCAGCAGCCCTTGGGGGAACACTGAAGCTTTCTTT
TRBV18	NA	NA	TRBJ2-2	CASSIFTGELFF	TGTGCCAGCTCAATCTTCACCGGGGAGCTGTTTTTT
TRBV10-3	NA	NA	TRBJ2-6	CAISESRSSGANVLTF	TGTGCCATCAGTGAGTCCCGGAGCTCTGGGGCCAACGTCCTGACTTTC